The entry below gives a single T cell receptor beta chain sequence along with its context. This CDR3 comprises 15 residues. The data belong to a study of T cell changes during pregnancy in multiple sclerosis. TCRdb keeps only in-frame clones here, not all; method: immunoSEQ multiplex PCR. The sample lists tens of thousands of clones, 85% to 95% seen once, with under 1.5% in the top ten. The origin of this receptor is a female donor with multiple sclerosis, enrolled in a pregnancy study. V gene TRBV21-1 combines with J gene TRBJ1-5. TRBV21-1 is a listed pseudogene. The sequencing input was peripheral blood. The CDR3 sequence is CASSKARPSNQPQHF. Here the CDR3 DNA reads TGTGCCAGCAGCAAAGCTAGACCAAGCAATCAGCCCCAGCATTTT.